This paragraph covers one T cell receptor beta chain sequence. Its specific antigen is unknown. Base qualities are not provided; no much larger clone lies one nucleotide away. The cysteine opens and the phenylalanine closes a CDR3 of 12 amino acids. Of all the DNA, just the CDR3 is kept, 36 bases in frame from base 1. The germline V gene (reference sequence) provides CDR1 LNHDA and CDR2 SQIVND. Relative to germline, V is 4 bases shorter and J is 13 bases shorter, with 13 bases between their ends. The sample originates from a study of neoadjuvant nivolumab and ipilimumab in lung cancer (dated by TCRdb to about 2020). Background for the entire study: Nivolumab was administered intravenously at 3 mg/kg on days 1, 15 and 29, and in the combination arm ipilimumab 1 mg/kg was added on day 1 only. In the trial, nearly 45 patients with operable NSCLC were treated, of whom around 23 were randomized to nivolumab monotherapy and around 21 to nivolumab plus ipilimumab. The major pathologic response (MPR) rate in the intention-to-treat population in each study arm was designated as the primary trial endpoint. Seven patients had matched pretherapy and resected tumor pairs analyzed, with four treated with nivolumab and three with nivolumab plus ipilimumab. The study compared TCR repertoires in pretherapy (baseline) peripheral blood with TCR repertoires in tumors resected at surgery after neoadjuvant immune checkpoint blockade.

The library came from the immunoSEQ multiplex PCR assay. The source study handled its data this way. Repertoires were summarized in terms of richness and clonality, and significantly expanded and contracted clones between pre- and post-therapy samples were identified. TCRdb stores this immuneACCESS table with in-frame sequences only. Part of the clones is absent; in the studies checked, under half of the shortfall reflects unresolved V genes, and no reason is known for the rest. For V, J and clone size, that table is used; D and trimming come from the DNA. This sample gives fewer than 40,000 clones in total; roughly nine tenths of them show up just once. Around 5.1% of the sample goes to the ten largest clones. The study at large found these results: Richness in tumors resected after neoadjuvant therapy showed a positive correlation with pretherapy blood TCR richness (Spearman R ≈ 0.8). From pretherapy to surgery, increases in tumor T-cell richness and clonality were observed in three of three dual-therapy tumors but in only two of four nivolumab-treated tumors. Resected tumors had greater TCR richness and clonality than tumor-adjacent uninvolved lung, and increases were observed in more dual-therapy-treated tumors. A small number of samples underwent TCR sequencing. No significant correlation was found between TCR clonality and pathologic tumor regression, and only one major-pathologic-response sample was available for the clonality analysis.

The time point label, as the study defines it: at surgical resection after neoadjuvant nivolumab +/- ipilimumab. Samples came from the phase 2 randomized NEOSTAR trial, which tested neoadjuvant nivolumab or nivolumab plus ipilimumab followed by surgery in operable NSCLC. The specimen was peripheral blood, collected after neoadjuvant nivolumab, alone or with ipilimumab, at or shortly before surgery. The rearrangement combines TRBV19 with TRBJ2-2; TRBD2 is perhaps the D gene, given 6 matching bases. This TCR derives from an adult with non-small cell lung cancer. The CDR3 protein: CASSTTLGGLFF. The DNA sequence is TGTGCCAGTAGTACAACCCTGGGAGGGCTGTTTTTT.